Each of the 12 T cell receptor beta chains below was sequenced from the same sample in a study of blood T cells in healthy people across ages (dated by TCRdb to the mid-2010s). Receptor libraries were prepared by 5' RACE. The sequencing machine was an Illumina HiSeq 2500. A second PCR of roughly 7 to 11 cycles was run with a J-beta primer mix and a sample-barcoded 5' primer. TCRdb took the public reads, trimmed them with fastp at Q25, ran MiXCR for clone calling and kept in-frame beta chains. CDR3 protein duplicates are merged, each entry listing the most common genes and DNA. The sample includes some 750,000 distinct CDR3 sequences, with over 20% observed a single time. Of the sample, 20% to 25% falls within the top ten clones. The specimen sequenced was blood. These receptors all come from a man in his 70s in good health.

The chain couples TRBV3-1 to TRBJ2-1; 13 bases agree with TRBD2. The J call is doubtful: the DNA matches TRBJ2-7 better. Germline V gives CDR1 LGHDT, CDR2 YNNKEL (reference sequence). The CDR3 length is 14 residues. CDR3 residues: CASRMTSGGNEQYF. In DNA form, the CDR3 reads TGTGCCAGCAGGATGACTAGCGGGGGGAACGAGCAGTACTTC.

This clonotype was detected a few times. CDR3 region: CASSPGGQGNTIYF. The CDR3 DNA is TGTGCCAGCTCCCCCGGGGGTCAGGGAAACACCATATATTTT. The chain joins TRBV28 to TRBJ1-3, with D possibly TRBD1 on 5 matching bases. Germline V gene lookup returns CDR1 MDHEN and CDR2 SYDVKM. The ends were cut back, 8 bases at V and 4 bases at J, with 15 bases in the middle. The CDR3 is made up of 14 amino acids. The entire variable domain, with the rest obtained from reference TRBV28 and TRBJ1-3, is as follows: DVKVTQSSRYLVKRTGEKVFLECVQDMDHENMFWYRQDPGLGLRLIYFSYDVKMKEKGDIPEGYSVSREKKERFSLILESASTNQTSMYLCASSPGGQGNTIYFGEGSWLTVV.

This clonotype turned up a few times. The genes are TRBV5-1 and TRBJ1-4, with TRBD1 matching 7 bases. This CDR3 is 14 amino acids long. The V segment lost 4 bases and the J segment 6 bases; nucleotides outside the gene matches: 6. Germline CDR1 SGHRS, CDR2 YFSETQ. CDR3 region: CASSRQGRDEKLFF. CDR3 nucleotide sequence: TGCGCCAGCAGCCGACAGGGTCGGGATGAAAAACTGTTTTTT. Supplemented by reference TRBV5-1 and TRBJ1-4, the full variable domain reads KAGVTQTPRYLIKTRGQQVTLSCSPISGHRSVSWYQQTPGQGLQFLFEYFSETQRNKGNFPGRFSGRQFSNSRSEMNVSTLELGDSALYLCASSRQGRDEKLFFGSGTQLSVL.

The chain couples TRBV6-5 to TRBJ1-3; maybe TRBD1 (6 bases). The CDR3 consists of 15 residues. V was clipped by 7 bases and J by 2 bases, with 15 bases between them. Germline CDR1 MNHEY, CDR2 SVGAGI. This CDR3 reads CASTLGQLPGNTIYF. In DNA form, the CDR3 reads TGTGCCAGCACGCTTGGACAGCTACCTGGAAACACCATATATTTT.

This clonotype has more than one count but fewer than ten. V gene TRBV5-5 combines with J gene TRBJ1-5; no firm D call. V shed 4 bases and J shed 5 bases, with 10 bases lying between them. The CDR3 covers 13 residues. Germline V gene data show CDR1 as SGHKS and CDR2 as YYEKEE (reference sequence). The CDR3 sequence is CASSPGSHQPQHF. CDR3 nucleotides: TGTGCCAGCAGCCCGGGGAGCCATCAGCCCCAGCATTTT. The variable domain in full, with the rest retrieved from reference TRBV5-5 and TRBJ1-5, is DAGVTQSPTHLIKTRGQQVTLRCSPISGHKSVSWYQQVLGQGPQFIFQYYEKEERGRGNFPDRFSARQFPNYSSELNVNALLLGDSALYLCASSPGSHQPQHFGDGTRLSIL.

The genes are TRBV7-9 and TRBJ1-2; no firm D call. V shed 3 bases and J shed 2 bases, with 4 bases lying between them. There are 12 residues in the CDR3. The germline CDR1 and CDR2 sequences are SEHNR and FQNEAQ (reference sequence). The CDR3 region is CASSFNNYGYTF. Written as DNA, the CDR3 is TGTGCCAGCAGCTTCAACAACTATGGCTACACCTTC.

The chain carries TRBV18 and TRBJ2-3, with no clear D. Germline V lookup: CDR1 KGHSH, CDR2 LQKENI. Trimming shortened V by 6 bases and J by 4 bases, and 23 bases separated the two germline ends. The CDR3 length is 17 residues. CDR3 sequence: CASSPETAQVNPDTQYF. The CDR3 DNA is TGTGCCAGCTCCCCTGAGACGGCTCAGGTCAACCCAGATACGCAGTATTTT.

This clonotype was counted ten times or more. The J gene is TRBJ2-5, the V gene TRBV28, with a weak D call TRBD2 (6 bases). CDR1 and CDR2 (germline): MDHEN, SYDVKM. Trimming shortened V by 6 bases and J by 4 bases, and 21 bases separated the two germline ends. The CDR3 is made up of 16 amino acids. The chain's CDR3 is CASSPPTATAGETQYF. The CDR3 DNA follows: TGTGCCAGCAGCCCCCCGACAGCAACAGCGGGAGAGACCCAGTACTTC.

V gene TRBV19 combines with J gene TRBJ2-4; D gene uncertain. Germline-derived CDR1 and CDR2 are LNHDA and SQIVND (reference sequence). The CDR3 has 15 amino acids. The V end was cut by 5 bases, the J end by 0 bases, with 11 bases between. CDR3 bases: TGTGCCAGTAGTCCCCTGTGGGTAGCCAAAAACATTCAGTACTTC. As protein: CASSPLWVAKNIQYF. The full variable domain, rest sourced from reference TRBV19 and TRBJ2-4, is DGGITQSPKYLFRKEGQNVTLSCEQNLNHDAMYWYRQDPGQGLRLIYYSQIVNDFQKGDIAEGYSVSREKKESFPLTVTSAQKNPTAFYLCASSPLWVAKNIQYFGAGTRLSVL.

This clonotype was seen many times. The chain recombines TRBV11-3 with TRBJ1-1; 7 nucleotides match TRBD1. With 5 bases clipped from V and 2 bases from J, the junction kept 2 bases outside the gene matches. The length of the CDR3 is 13 residues. Germline assignment: CDR1 SGHNT and CDR2 YENEEA. CDR3: CASSGQANTEAFF. CDR3 in DNA: TGTGCCAGCAGCGGACAGGCAAACACTGAAGCTTTCTTT.

This clonotype showed up just a few times. The rearrangement uses TRBV6-2 or TRBV6-3 and TRBJ2-3; maybe TRBD2 (5 bases). Per germline, CDR1 MNHEY and CDR2 SVGEGT. The CDR3 runs to 14 residues. Between the trimmed V and J ends, which lost 7 bases and 0 bases, there was a span of 11 bases. The CDR3 nucleotides are TGTGCCAGCACCTTGCAGCGGAGCACAGATACGCAGTATTTT. Translating gives CASTLQRSTDTQYF.

V gene TRBV6-5 combines with J gene TRBJ2-5; no clear D. The CDR3 is 13 residues long. Per germline, CDR1 MNHEY and CDR2 SVGAGI. Trimming cost V 5 bases and J 3 bases, with 10 bases left between them. DNA for the CDR3: TGTGCCAGCAGTGCCAGGTGGGAAGAGACCCAGTACTTC. Its protein product is CASSARWEETQYF.